The TCR beta chain described here comes from a study of blood T cell repertoires in COVID-19. Measured with immunoSEQ multiplex PCR; TCRdb has only the in-frame clones, and not every one. There are around 210,000 clones in the sample; around 81% occur only once, and less than 7% lies in the top ten. CDR1 is SEHNR, CDR2 FQNEAQ, per germline (reference sequence). Trimming cost V 5 bases and J 1 base, with 13 bases left between them. The CDR3 has 15 amino acids. This chain uses TRBV7-9 with TRBJ2-3; D uncertain. What was sequenced was peripheral blood. This clonotype was obtained from a woman between 65 and 79 years old with acute or convalescent COVID-19. CDR3 region: CASSPASYRTDTQYF. For the CDR3, the DNA is TGTGCCAGCAGCCCAGCGAGTTACCGCACAGATACGCAGTATTTT.